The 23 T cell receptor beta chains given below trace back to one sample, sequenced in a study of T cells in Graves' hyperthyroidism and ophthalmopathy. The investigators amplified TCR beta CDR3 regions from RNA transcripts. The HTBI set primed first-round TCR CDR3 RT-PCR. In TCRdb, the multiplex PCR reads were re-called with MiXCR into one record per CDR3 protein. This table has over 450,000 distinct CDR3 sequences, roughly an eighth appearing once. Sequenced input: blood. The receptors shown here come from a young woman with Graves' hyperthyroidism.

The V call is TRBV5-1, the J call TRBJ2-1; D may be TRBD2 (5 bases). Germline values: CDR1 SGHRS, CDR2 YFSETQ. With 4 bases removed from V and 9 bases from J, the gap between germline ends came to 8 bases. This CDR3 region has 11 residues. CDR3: CASSGRSEQFF. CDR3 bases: TGCGCCAGCAGCGGGAGAAGTGAGCAGTTCTTC.

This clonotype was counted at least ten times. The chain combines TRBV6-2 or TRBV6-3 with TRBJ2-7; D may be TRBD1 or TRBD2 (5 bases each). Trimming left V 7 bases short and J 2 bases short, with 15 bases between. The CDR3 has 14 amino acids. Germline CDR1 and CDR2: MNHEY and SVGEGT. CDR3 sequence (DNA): TGTGCCAGCATTCGGGACGCGGCTACCTACGAGCAGTACTTC. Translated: CASIRDAATYEQYF.

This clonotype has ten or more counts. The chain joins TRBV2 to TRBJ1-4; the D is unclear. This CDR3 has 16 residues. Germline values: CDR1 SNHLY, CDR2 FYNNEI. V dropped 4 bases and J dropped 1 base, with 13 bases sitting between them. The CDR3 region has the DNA TGTGCCAGCAGTGGTTCCAGTGGGCTAACTAATGAAAAACTGTTTTTT. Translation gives CASSGSSGLTNEKLFF.

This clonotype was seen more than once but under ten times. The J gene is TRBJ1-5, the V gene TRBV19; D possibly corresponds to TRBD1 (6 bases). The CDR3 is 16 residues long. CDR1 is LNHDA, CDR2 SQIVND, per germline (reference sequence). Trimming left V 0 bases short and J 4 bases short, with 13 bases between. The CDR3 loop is CASSIETGWGNQPQHF. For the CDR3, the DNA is TGTGCCAGTAGTATAGAGACAGGCTGGGGAAATCAGCCCCAGCATTTT.

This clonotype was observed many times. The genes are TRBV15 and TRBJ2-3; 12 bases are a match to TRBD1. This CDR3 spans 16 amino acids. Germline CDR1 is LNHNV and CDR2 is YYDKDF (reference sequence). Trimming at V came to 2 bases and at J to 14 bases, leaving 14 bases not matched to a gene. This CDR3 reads CATSRTGTGGADRRYF. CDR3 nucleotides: TGTGCCACCAGCAGAACCGGGACAGGGGGCGCCGATCGGAGGTATTTT.

The CDR3 region has the DNA TGTGCCTGGAGTCCAGGACAGGGGAGGACTGAAGCTTTCTTT. Its translation is CAWSPGQGRTEAFF. The chain uses TRBV30 and TRBJ1-1; 9 bases are a match to TRBD1. Per germline, CDR1 GTSNPN and CDR2 SVGIG (reference sequence). The CDR3 extends over 14 amino acids. The junction had 6 bases not matched to a gene; V was cut back by 2 bases and J by 5 bases. Based on the CDR3 plus reference TRBV30 and TRBJ1-1, the full variable domain is SQTIHQWPATLVQPVGSPLSLECTVEGTSNPNLYWYRQAAGRGLQLLFYSVGIGQISSEVPQNLSASRPQDRQFILSSKKLLLSDSGFYLCAWSPGQGRTEAFFGQGTRLTVV.

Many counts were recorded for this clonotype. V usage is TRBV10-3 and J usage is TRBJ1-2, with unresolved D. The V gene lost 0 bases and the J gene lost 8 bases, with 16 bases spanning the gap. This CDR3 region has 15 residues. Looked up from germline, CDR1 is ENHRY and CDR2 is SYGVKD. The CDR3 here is CAISESSWRPLGYTF. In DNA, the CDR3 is TGTGCCATCAGTGAGTCAAGTTGGCGTCCCCTGGGCTACACCTTC.

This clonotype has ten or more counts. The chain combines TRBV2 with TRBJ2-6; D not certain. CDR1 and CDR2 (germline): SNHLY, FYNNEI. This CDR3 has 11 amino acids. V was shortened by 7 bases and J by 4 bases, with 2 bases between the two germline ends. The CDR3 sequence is CASKGANVLTF. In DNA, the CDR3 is TGTGCCAGCAAGGGGGCCAACGTCCTGACTTTC. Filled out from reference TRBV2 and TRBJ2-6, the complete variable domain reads EPEVTQTPSHQVTQMGQEVILRCVPISNHLYFYWYRQILGQKVEFLVSFYNNEISEKSEIFDDQFSVERPDGSNFTLKIRSTKLEDSAMYFCASKGANVLTFGAGSRLTVL.

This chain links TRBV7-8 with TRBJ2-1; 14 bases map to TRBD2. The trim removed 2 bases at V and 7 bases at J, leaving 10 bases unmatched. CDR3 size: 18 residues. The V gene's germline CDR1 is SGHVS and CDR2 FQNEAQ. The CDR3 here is CASSLSRLAGGPGNEQFF. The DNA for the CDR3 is TGTGCCAGCAGCTTATCCAGACTAGCGGGAGGGCCAGGGAATGAGCAGTTCTTC.

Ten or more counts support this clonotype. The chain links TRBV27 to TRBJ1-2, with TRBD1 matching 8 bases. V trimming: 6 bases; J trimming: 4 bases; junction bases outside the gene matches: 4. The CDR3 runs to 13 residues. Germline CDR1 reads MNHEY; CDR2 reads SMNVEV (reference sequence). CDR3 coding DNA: TGTGCCAGCAGAGTTACAGGGGGCTATGGCTACACCTTC. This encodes CASRVTGGYGYTF.

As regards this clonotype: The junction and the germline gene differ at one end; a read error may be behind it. CDR3 sequence (DNA): TGTGCCACCAGTGATCCCGCCCTAAGCACAGATACGCGGTATTTT. It specifies CATSDPALSTDTRYF. The V call is TRBV24-1, the J call TRBJ2-3; D is unresolved. The CDR3 totals 15 residues. Germline CDR1 reads KGHDR; CDR2 reads SFDVKD.

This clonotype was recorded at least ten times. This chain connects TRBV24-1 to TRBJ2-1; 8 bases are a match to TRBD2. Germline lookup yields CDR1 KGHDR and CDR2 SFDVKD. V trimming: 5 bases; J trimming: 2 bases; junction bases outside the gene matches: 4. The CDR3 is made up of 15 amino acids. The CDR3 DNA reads TGTGCCACCAGTGCGCGGGAGGCCGCCTACAATGAGCAGTTCTTC. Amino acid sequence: CATSAREAAYNEQFF.

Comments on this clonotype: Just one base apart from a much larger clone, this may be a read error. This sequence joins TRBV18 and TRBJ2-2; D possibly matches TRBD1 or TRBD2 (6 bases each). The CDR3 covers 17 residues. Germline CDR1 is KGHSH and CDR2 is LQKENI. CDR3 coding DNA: TGTGCCAGCTCACCACTACCTCTCCCCGGGGACACCGGGGGGCTGTTTTTT. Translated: CASSPLPLPGDTGGLFF.

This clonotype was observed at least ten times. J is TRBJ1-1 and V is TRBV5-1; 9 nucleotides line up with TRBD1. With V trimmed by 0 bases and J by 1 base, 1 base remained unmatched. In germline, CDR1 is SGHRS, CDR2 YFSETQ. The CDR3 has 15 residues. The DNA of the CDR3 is TGCGCCAGCAGCTTGGTGGGACAGGGGAACACTGAAGCTTTCTTT. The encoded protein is CASSLVGQGNTEAFF.

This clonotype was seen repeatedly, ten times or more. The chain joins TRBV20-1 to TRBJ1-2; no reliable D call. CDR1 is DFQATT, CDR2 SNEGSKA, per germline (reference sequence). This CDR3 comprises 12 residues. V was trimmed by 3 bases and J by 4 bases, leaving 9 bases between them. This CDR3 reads CSASKWSYGYTF. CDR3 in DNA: TGCAGTGCTAGCAAGTGGAGCTATGGCTACACCTTC.

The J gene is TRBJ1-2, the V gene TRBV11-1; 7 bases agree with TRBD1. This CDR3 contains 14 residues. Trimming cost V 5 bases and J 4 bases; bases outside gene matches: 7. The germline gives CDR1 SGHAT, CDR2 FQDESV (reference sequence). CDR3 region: CASSPRGETYGYTF. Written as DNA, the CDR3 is TGTGCCAGCAGCCCCAGGGGGGAGACCTATGGCTACACCTTC.

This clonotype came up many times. CDR3 nucleotides: TGTGCCAGCAGAGGCCTAGCGGGAGGGCCCGGGGAGCTGTTTTTT. It specifies CASRGLAGGPGELFF. This sequence joins TRBV27 and TRBJ2-2, with 12 bases identical to TRBD2. The CDR3 has 15 residues. CDR1 MNHEY and CDR2 SMNVEV come from the germline V gene (reference sequence). The ends lost 6 bases at V and 6 bases at J; junction bases unmatched: 5.

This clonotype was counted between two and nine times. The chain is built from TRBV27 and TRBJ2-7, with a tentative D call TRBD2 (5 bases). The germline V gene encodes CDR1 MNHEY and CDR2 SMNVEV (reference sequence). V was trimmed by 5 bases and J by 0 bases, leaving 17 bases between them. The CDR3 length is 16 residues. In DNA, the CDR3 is TGTGCCAGCAGTGCCTCCGTTGGCGACTACTCCTACGAGCAGTACTTC. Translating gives CASSASVGDYSYEQYF.

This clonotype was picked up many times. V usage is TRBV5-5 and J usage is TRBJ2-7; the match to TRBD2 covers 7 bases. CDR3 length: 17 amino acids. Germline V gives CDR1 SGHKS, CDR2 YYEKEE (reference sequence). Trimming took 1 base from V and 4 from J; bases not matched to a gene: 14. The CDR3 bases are TGTGCCAGCAGCTTGATCCCTACTGGCGGGAGATCTTACGAGCAGTACTTC. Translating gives CASSLIPTGGRSYEQYF.

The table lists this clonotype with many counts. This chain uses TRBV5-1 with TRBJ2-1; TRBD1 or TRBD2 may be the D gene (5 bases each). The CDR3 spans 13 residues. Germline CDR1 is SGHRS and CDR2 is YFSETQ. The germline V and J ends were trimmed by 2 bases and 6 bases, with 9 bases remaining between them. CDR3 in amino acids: CASSFMRGNEQFF. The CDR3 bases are TGCGCCAGCAGCTTCATGAGGGGCAATGAGCAGTTCTTC.

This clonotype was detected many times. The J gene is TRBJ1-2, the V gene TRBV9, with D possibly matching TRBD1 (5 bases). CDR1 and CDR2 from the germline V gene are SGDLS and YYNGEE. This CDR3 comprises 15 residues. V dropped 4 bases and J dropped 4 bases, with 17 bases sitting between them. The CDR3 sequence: CASSTGSGAVYGYTF. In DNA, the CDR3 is TGTGCCAGCAGCACCGGGAGCGGGGCCGTCTATGGCTACACCTTC.

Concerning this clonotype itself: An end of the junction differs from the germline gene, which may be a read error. DNA for the CDR3: TGTGCCAGCAGCTTAGGGGTCGGCACTAGCACAGATACGCGGTATTTT. Protein sequence: CASSLGVGTSTDTRYF. V usage is TRBV11-3 and J usage is TRBJ2-3; possibly TRBD2 for D (6 bases). This CDR3 region has 16 residues. CDR1 is SGHNT and CDR2 is YENEEA in the germline V gene.

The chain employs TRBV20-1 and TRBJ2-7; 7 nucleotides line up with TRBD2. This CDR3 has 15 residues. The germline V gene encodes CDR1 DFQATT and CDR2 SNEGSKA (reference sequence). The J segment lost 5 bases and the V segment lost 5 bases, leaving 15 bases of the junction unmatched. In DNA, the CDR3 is TGCAGTGCTTCGCCTACGAGGACTAGGTCCCACGAGCAGTACTTC. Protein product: CSASPTRTRSHEQYF.